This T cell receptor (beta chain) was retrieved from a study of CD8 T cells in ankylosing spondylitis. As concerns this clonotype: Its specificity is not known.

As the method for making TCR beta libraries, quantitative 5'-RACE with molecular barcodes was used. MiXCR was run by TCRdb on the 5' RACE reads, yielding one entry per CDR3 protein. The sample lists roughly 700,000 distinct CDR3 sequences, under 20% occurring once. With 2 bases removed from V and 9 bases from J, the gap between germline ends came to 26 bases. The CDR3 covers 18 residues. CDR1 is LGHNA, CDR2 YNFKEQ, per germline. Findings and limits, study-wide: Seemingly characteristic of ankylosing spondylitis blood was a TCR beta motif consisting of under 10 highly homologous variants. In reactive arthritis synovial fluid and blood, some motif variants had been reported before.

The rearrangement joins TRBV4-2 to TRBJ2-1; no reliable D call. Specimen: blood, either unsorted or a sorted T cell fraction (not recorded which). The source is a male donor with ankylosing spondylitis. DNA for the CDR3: TGTGCCAGCAGCCAAAGATACGGGCGAATGGGCGCCCCGGGTGAGCAGTTCTTC. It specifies CASSQRYGRMGAPGEQFF.